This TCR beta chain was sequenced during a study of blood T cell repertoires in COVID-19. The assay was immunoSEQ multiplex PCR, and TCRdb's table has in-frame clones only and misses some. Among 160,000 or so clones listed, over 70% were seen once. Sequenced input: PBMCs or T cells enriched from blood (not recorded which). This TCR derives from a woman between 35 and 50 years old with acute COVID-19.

The CDR3 region is CASSLEGEGRYTF. The CDR3 DNA follows: TGTGCCAGCAGCTTGGAAGGGGAAGGGCGCTACACCTTC. The chain recombines TRBV5-5 with TRBJ1-2; tentatively, D is TRBD1 (5 bases). The germline V gene has CDR1 SGHKS and CDR2 YYEKEE (reference sequence). V gave up 0 bases and J gave up 9 bases, with 12 bases separating them. CDR3 length: 13 residues.